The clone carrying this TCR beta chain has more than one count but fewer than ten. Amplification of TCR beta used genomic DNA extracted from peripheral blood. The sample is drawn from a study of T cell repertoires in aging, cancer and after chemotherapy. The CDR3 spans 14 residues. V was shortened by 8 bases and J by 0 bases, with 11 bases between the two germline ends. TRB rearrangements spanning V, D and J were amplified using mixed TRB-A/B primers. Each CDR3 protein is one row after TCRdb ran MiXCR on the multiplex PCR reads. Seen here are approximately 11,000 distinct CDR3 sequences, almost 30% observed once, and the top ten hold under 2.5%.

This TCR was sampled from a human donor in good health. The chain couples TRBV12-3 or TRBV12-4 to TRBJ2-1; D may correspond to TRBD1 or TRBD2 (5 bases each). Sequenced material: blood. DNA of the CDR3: TGTGCCAGCGGGACGTCCAGCTCCTACAATGAGCAGTTCTTC. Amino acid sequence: CASGTSSSYNEQFF.